The clone carrying this TCR beta chain was found a few times. Its antigen is unidentified. The source of the sample is a study of response to subunit inactivated influenza vaccine. Study outcomes and limitations: Authors suggested few new T cells are recruited by each seasonal influenza vaccination.

The CDR3 length is 16 residues. V dropped 4 bases and J dropped 12; count of bases not matched to a gene: 13. The germline V gene encodes CDR1 MNHEY and CDR2 SMNVEV (reference sequence). From the RT-PCR reads, TCRdb called clonotypes with MiXCR, one entry per CDR3 protein. The sample yields roughly 700,000 distinct CDR3 sequences, approximately 13% seen once. The receptor's source is a man aged 50 to 60 who received an inactivated influenza vaccine. The sample in question was PBMCs from blood, obtained roughly 2 weeks before vaccination. The gene calls are TRBV27 and TRBJ2-1, with 12 nucleotides matching TRBD1. For the CDR3, the DNA is TGTGCCAGCAGTTCCACCGGGACAGGGGGCCGCCGGGGGCAGTTCTTC. It codes for CASSSTGTGGRRGQFF.